This T cell receptor (beta chain) emerged from a study of blood T cell repertoires in COVID-19. In the study overall: The samples span acute and convalescent COVID-19 from the United States, Italy and Spain. The analysed material was cDNA or gDNA that came from T cells, B-cell-depleted T cells, or PBMCs.

Here immunoSEQ multiplex PCR was the method, and the copy in TCRdb shows in-frame clones only, minus some. The table lists roughly 200,000 clones, approximately 91% of them singletons. With 10 bases clipped from V and 0 bases from J, the junction kept 9 bases outside the gene matches. The CDR3 is 15 residues long. Germline assignment: CDR1 MNHEY and CDR2 SVGAGI. The V call is TRBV6-5, the J call TRBJ1-3, with 7 positions matching TRBD1. Sequencing was carried out using peripheral blood. The source is a woman aged 40 to 50 who had recovered from COVID-19. For the CDR3, the DNA is TGTGCCATCCGGGAGGGGGCCAGCTCTGGAAACACCATATATTTT. Protein product: CAIREGASSGNTIYF.